This TCR beta chain comes out of a study of OX40 agonist ivuxolimab in advanced cancers. On the study more broadly: Ivuxolimab, which patients received intravenously every 2 weeks, was dosed at 0.01 to 10 mg/kg. Notes on the study in general: Antigen specificity remained undetermined for the expanded peripheral T cells.

In regard to this clone: Antigen specificity is unknown.

This CDR3 is 14 amino acids long. Germline lookup yields CDR1 SGHNT and CDR2 YYREEE (reference sequence). With 0 bases removed from V and 1 base from J, the gap between germline ends came to 7 bases. Sequencing used immunoSEQ multiplex PCR; TCRdb keeps in-frame clones, though not all of them. Of around 69,000 clones in the sample, 89% are singletons; the top ten hold 3% to 4%. This receptor was taken from an adult with an advanced solid tumor such as melanoma, head and neck, liver or kidney cancer. This specimen was CD4+ or CD8+ T cells sorted from blood, taken in a trial of the OX40 agonist ivuxolimab. The chain combines TRBV5-4 with TRBJ1-1; D gene ambiguous. The CDR3 coding sequence is TGTGCCAGCAGCTTGGCACGGGAGAACACTGAAGCTTTCTTT. Residues: CASSLARENTEAFF.